This T cell receptor beta chain was captured by sequencing in a study of T cells in Graves' hyperthyroidism and ophthalmopathy. Study observations and caveats: Peripheral blood also featured most of the thyroid clonotypes expanded above 0.001. In simple terms, a model built on 13 V-J features told ophthalmopathy apart from stable hyperthyroidism.

This clonotype was detected ten times or more. Its antigen remains unknown. RNA transcripts were the template for amplifying TCR beta CDR3 regions. First-round RT-PCR of the TCR CDR3 relied on the HTBI primer set. Each CDR3 protein is one row after TCRdb ran MiXCR on the multiplex PCR reads. The sample records about 500,000 distinct CDR3 sequences, around an eighth being singletons. Isolation of PBMCs was performed on around 9.7 ml fresh peripheral blood. With V trimmed by 4 bases and J by 7 bases, 11 bases remained unmatched. This CDR3 is 16 amino acids long. The sequencing input was blood. This receptor was obtained from a woman aged 18 to 35 with Graves' hyperthyroidism. The J gene is TRBJ2-1, the V gene TRBV12-3 or TRBV12-4; 9 bases are a match to TRBD1. CDR3 sequence reads: CASSSSPGQGRNEQFF. CDR3 in DNA: TGTGCCAGCAGTTCGTCCCCGGGACAGGGTAGGAATGAGCAGTTCTTC.